A selection of T cell receptor beta chains follows, all from one sample in a study of shared clonotypes between healthy human individuals. The assay was immunoSEQ multiplex PCR, and TCRdb's table has in-frame clones only and misses some. Among over a million clones listed, about 77% were seen once. The sequencing sample was made of memory CD4+ T cells sorted from blood. These receptors were taken from a man between 18 and 35 years old in good health. Both conserved end residues are part of each CDR3. The order of the fields is J gene, D gene, V gene, clone size, CDR3 protein, CDR3 DNA. A D gene is named only where the DNA matches it firmly. The listing skips clone size in some rows; elsewhere it reads once, few, many or a size class.

J: TRBJ2-7; D: -; V: TRBV21-1; size: -; CDR3: CASSKGQGHEQYF; DNA: TGTGCCAGCAGCAAAGGACAGGGCCACGAGCAGTACTTC
J: TRBJ1-5; D: TRBD1; V: TRBV7-2; size: -; CDR3: CASSLVGTGYQPQHF; DNA: TGTGCCAGCAGCTTAGTTGGGACAGGGTACCAGCCCCAGCATTTT
J: TRBJ1-3; D: -; V: TRBV11-2; size: -; CDR3: CASSSFSGNTIYF; DNA: TGTGCCAGCAGCTCCTTCTCTGGAAACACCATATATTTT
J: TRBJ2-3; D: -; V: TRBV28; size: -; CDR3: CASSSGQDTQYF; DNA: TGTGCCAGCAGTTCGGGGCAAGATACGCAGTATTTT
J: TRBJ2-3; D: -; V: TRBV7-8; size: few; CDR3: CASSLREGGEQYF; DNA: TGTGCCAGCAGCTTAAGGGAGGGGGGTGAGCAGTATTTT
J: TRBJ1-5; D: TRBD1; V: TRBV19; size: -; CDR3: CASSPYGVRTGDLPNQPQHF; DNA: TGTGCCAGTAGTCCCTATGGGGTACGGACAGGTGACCTGCCTAATCAGCCCCAGCATTTT
J: TRBJ2-1; D: -; V: TRBV27; size: -; CDR3: CASSSLGPNSYNEQFF; DNA: TGTGCCAGCAGTTCCCTGGGACCGAACTCCTACAATGAGCAGTTCTTC
J: TRBJ1-4; D: -; V: TRBV2; size: -; CDR3: CASSVTGEVKLFF; DNA: TGTGCCAGCAGTGTGACTGGGGAGGTAAAACTGTTTTTT
J: TRBJ1-3; D: -; V: TRBV7-2; size: -; CDR3: CASSLDRNTIYF; DNA: TGTGCCAGCAGCTTAGACCGAAACACCATATATTTT
J: TRBJ1-1; D: TRBD1; V: TRBV5-1; size: -; CDR3: CASRGTDRGLAFF; DNA: TGCGCCAGCAGAGGAACGGACAGGGGGCTAGCTTTCTTT
J: TRBJ2-5; D: -; V: TRBV7-6; size: -; CDR3: CASSPLLGPQETQYF; DNA: TGTGCCAGCAGCCCCCTCTTGGGCCCCCAAGAGACCCAGTACTTC
J: TRBJ1-2; D: -; V: TRBV5-1; size: few; CDR3: CASKGIGMINGYTF; DNA: TGCGCCAGCAAAGGCATAGGGATGATTAATGGCTACACCTTC
J: TRBJ1-6; D: TRBD1; V: TRBV28; size: few; CDR3: CASSYTGTVNSPLHF; DNA: TGTGCCAGCAGTTACACCGGGACAGTTAATTCACCCCTCCACTTT
J: TRBJ2-7; D: -; V: TRBV7-2; size: few; CDR3: CASKSRIFVRYF; DNA: TGTGCCAGCAAGTCGAGGATTTTCGTGCGGTACTTC
J: TRBJ2-7; D: -; V: TRBV5-1; size: -; CDR3: CASRPQGYTYEQYF; DNA: TGCGCCAGCAGACCACAGGGATATACCTACGAGCAGTACTTC
J: TRBJ1-1; D: -; V: TRBV19; size: -; CDR3: CASSTQLRGTEAFF; DNA: TGTGCCAGTAGTACCCAGCTAAGGGGCACTGAAGCTTTCTTT
J: TRBJ2-3; D: -; V: TRBV7-8; size: -; CDR3: CASSLSRGGASTDTQYF; DNA: TGTGCCAGCAGCTTGTCCCGAGGCGGGGCCAGCACAGATACGCAGTATTTT
J: TRBJ2-5; D: TRBD2; V: TRBV6-1; size: -; CDR3: CASSITGGTQYF; DNA: TGTGCCAGCAGCATCACGGGGGGGACCCAGTACTTC
J: TRBJ2-3; D: TRBD1; V: TRBV7-2; size: once; CDR3: CASSLRGQGQNTQYF; DNA: TGTGCCAGCAGCTTAAGGGGACAGGGCCAAAATACGCAGTATTTT
J: TRBJ1-3; D: -; V: TRBV5-6; size: -; CDR3: CASSFANSGNTIYF; DNA: TGTGCCAGCAGCTTTGCCAACTCTGGAAACACCATATATTTT
J: TRBJ1-1; D: -; V: TRBV5-1; size: -; CDR3: CASSGGPFLKNTEAFF; DNA: TGCGCCAGCAGCGGGGGCCCCTTTTTGAAGAACACTGAAGCTTTCTTT
J: TRBJ2-1; D: -; V: TRBV18; size: -; CDR3: CASSDKGYSEQFF; DNA: TGTGCCAGCTCAGATAAAGGGTACAGTGAGCAGTTCTTC
J: TRBJ2-7; D: TRBD2; V: TRBV30; size: -; CDR3: CAWSPGLADPEQYF; DNA: TGTGCCTGGAGTCCGGGACTAGCGGACCCGGAGCAGTACTTC
J: TRBJ2-7; D: -; V: TRBV7-8; size: -; CDR3: CASSLAYSYEQYF; DNA: TGTGCCAGCAGCTTAGCTTACTCCTACGAGCAGTACTTC
J: TRBJ1-5; D: -; V: TRBV19; size: once; CDR3: CASSYRDQPQHF; DNA: TGTGCCAGTAGCTATCGGGATCAGCCCCAGCATTTT
J: TRBJ2-2; D: TRBD1; V: TRBV5-1; size: -; CDR3: CASTTTGANTGELFF; DNA: TGCGCCAGCACAACGACAGGGGCGAACACCGGGGAGCTGTTTTTT
J: TRBJ2-7; D: TRBD2; V: TRBV30; size: -; CDR3: CAWRLAGVYEQYF; DNA: TGTGCCTGGAGATTAGCGGGAGTTTACGAGCAGTACTTC
J: TRBJ1-3; D: -; V: TRBV30; size: -; CDR3: CAWTPVFSSGNTIYF; DNA: TGTGCCTGGACCCCCGTCTTCAGCTCTGGAAACACCATATATTTT
J: TRBJ2-2; D: -; V: TRBV27; size: -; CDR3: CASSQTRNTGELFF; DNA: TGTGCCAGCAGTCAAACAAGAAACACCGGGGAGCTGTTTTTT
J: TRBJ2-1; D: TRBD1; V: TRBV7-3; size: -; CDR3: CASSFDRAFNEQFF; DNA: TGTGCCAGCAGCTTTGACAGGGCCTTTAATGAGCAGTTCTTC
J: TRBJ2-7; D: -; V: TRBV7-6; size: -; CDR3: CASSPQGRRYEQYF; DNA: TGTGCCAGCAGCCCTCAGGGACGGCGCTACGAGCAGTACTTC
J: TRBJ2-3; D: -; V: TRBV9; size: -; CDR3: CASSVDSNTDTQYF; DNA: TGTGCCAGCAGCGTAGACAGCAACACAGATACGCAGTATTTT
J: TRBJ1-1; D: -; V: TRBV19; size: few; CDR3: CASSILLGGTEAFF; DNA: TGTGCCAGTAGTATCTTATTGGGGGGCACTGAAGCTTTCTTT
J: TRBJ1-6; D: -; V: TRBV11-2; size: -; CDR3: CASSFLSLRDDSHNSPLHF; DNA: TGTGCCAGCAGCTTCCTAAGTCTCAGGGACGATAGTCATAATTCACCCCTCCACTTT
J: TRBJ2-1; D: TRBD2; V: TRBV10-1; size: once; CDR3: CASSEQRGVKNEQFF; DNA: TGCGCCAGCAGTGAGCAGCGGGGGGTCAAGAATGAGCAGTTCTTC
J: TRBJ1-6; D: -; V: TRBV6-4; size: -; CDR3: CASSEQDNSPLHF; DNA: TGTGCCAGCAGTGAACAGGATAATTCACCCCTCCACTTT
J: TRBJ2-3; D: TRBD1; V: TRBV28; size: -; CDR3: CASSSTGGTDTQYF; DNA: TGTGCCAGCAGTTCGACAGGGGGCACAGATACGCAGTATTTT
J: TRBJ2-3; D: -; V: TRBV5-1; size: many; CDR3: CASSPGFFTDTQYF; DNA: TGCGCCAGCAGTCCGGGGTTCTTCACAGATACGCAGTATTTT
J: TRBJ2-1; D: TRBD1; V: TRBV5-1; size: -; CDR3: CASSLGQGGREQFF; DNA: TGCGCCAGCAGCTTGGGACAGGGGGGGCGTGAGCAGTTCTTC
J: TRBJ2-2; D: TRBD2; V: TRBV5-1; size: -; CDR3: CASSISGTNTGELFF; DNA: TGCGCCAGCAGCATAAGCGGGACTAACACCGGGGAGCTGTTTTTT
J: TRBJ2-3; D: TRBD2; V: TRBV6-6; size: -; CDR3: CASTRSGGGTDTQYF; DNA: TGTGCCAGCACCCGTAGCGGGGGCGGCACAGATACGCAGTATTTT
J: TRBJ2-3; D: -; V: TRBV2; size: -; CDR3: CASTLAQNTDTQYF; DNA: TGTGCCAGCACCCTTGCCCAGAACACAGATACGCAGTATTTT
J: TRBJ2-7; D: TRBD1; V: TRBV2; size: few; CDR3: CASKRTGQGGEQYF; DNA: TGTGCCAGCAAACGAACGGGACAGGGCGGTGAGCAGTACTTC
J: TRBJ2-2; D: -; V: TRBV21-1; size: -; CDR3: CASSKAIAIRELFF; DNA: TGTGCCAGCAGCAAAGCCATAGCGATCCGGGAGCTGTTTTTT
J: TRBJ2-2; D: TRBD2; V: TRBV29-1; size: -; CDR3: CSVVGERGHTGELFF; DNA: TGCAGCGTTGTAGGGGAGCGGGGGCACACCGGGGAGCTGTTTTTT
J: TRBJ1-1; D: -; V: TRBV30; size: -; CDR3: CAWSPMRTEAFF; DNA: TGTGCCTGGAGCCCGATGAGGACTGAAGCTTTCTTT
J: TRBJ2-7; D: TRBD2; V: TRBV2; size: -; CDR3: CASSEERDREQYF; DNA: TGTGCCAGCAGTGAGGAGCGGGATCGAGAGCAGTACTTC
J: TRBJ1-2; D: -; V: TRBV28; size: -; CDR3: CASSFAYGYTF; DNA: TGTGCCAGCAGTTTTGCCTATGGCTACACCTTC
J: TRBJ2-3; D: TRBD1; V: TRBV5-5; size: -; CDR3: CASSLRVNRGQGTDTQYF; DNA: TGTGCCAGCAGCTTGCGGGTCAACAGGGGTCAAGGCACAGATACGCAGTATTTT
J: TRBJ2-3; D: -; V: TRBV29-1; size: once; CDR3: CSVENRFTDTQYF; DNA: TGCAGCGTTGAAAATAGGTTCACAGATACGCAGTATTTT
J: TRBJ2-5; D: -; V: TRBV7-2; size: once; CDR3: CASSLNPGLETQYF; DNA: TGTGCCAGCAGCTTAAACCCCGGGCTGGAGACCCAGTACTTC
J: TRBJ1-4; D: -; V: TRBV5-1; size: -; CDR3: CASSIDIQTQGRVEKLFF; DNA: TGCGCCAGCAGCATCGACATACAAACTCAGGGGAGGGTTGAAAAACTGTTTTTT
J: TRBJ2-7; D: TRBD2; V: TRBV6-6; size: -; CDR3: CASSLRGGSYEQYF; DNA: TGTGCCAGCAGTTTACGGGGGGGGTCCTACGAGCAGTACTTC
J: TRBJ2-3; D: -; V: TRBV2; size: -; CDR3: CASSDRSTPTDTQYF; DNA: TGTGCCAGCAGTGACAGGTCCACCCCCACAGATACGCAGTATTTT
J: TRBJ1-2; D: -; V: TRBV5-4; size: -; CDR3: CASSLEGRASLGYTF; DNA: TGTGCCAGCAGCTTGGAGGGTCGGGCGAGTCTGGGCTACACCTTC
J: TRBJ2-5; D: TRBD1; V: TRBV6-4; size: many; CDR3: CASSETIRDREPQETQYF; DNA: TGTGCCAGCAGTGAGACTATCCGGGACAGGGAACCTCAAGAGACCCAGTACTTC
J: TRBJ1-1; D: -; V: TRBV7-3; size: -; CDR3: CASSLTVQAEAFF; DNA: TGTGCCAGCAGCTTAACCGTTCAGGCTGAAGCTTTCTTT